This T cell receptor (beta chain) was identified during a study of T cell responses to AZD1222 COVID-19 vaccine. Here immunoSEQ multiplex PCR was the method, and the copy in TCRdb shows in-frame clones only, minus some. Of around 140,000 clones in the sample, 80% to 90% were seen once. The germline gives CDR1 SGHAT, CDR2 FQNNGV. V dropped 5 bases and J dropped 0 bases, with 14 bases sitting between them. This CDR3 spans 16 amino acids. The source is an adult in good health. The rearrangement uses TRBV11-2 and TRBJ1-5, with D uncertain. The sequencing used peripheral blood, collected on day 0 of AZD1222 vaccination. The CDR3 bases are TGTGCCAGCAGCAGCGGAGGTCTGAATAGCAATCAGCCCCAGCATTTT. This sequence encodes CASSSGGLNSNQPQHF. The full variable domain, completed using reference TRBV11-2 and TRBJ1-5, is EAGVAQSPRYKIIEKRQSVAFWCNPISGHATLYWYQQILGQGPKLLIQFQNNGVVDDSQLPKDRFSAERLKGVDSTLKIQPAKLEDSAVYLCASSSGGLNSNQPQHFGDGTRLSIL.